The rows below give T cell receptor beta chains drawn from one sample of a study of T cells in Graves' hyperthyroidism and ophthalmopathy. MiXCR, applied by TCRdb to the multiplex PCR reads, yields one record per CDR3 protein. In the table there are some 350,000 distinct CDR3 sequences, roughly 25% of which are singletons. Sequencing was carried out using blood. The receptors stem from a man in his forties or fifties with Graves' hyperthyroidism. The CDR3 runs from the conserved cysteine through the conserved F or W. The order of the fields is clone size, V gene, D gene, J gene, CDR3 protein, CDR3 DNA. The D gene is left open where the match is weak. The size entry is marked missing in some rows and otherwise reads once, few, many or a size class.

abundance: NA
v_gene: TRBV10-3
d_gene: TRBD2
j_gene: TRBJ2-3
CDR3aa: CAIRGGGSSGGTDTQYF
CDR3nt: TGTGCCATCAGAGGAGGAGGCTCTAGCGGGGGCACAGATACGCAGTATTTT

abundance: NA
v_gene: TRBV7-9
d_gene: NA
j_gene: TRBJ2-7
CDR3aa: CASSQTEAYEQYF
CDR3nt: TGTGCCAGCAGCCAGACAGAAGCCTACGAGCAGTACTTC

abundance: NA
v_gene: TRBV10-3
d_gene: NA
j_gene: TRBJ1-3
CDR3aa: CAIMRGQSGNTIYF
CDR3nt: TGTGCCATCATGCGGGGACAATCTGGAAACACCATATATTTT

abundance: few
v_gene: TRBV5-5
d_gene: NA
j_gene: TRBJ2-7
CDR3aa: CASSLVSEYYEQYF
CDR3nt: TGTGCCAGCAGCTTGGTTTCAGAATACTACGAGCAGTACTTC

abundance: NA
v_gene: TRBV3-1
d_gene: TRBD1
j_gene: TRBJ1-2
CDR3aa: CASSRYQGGHGYTF
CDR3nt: TGTGCCAGCAGCCGGTATCAGGGGGGCCATGGCTACACCTTC

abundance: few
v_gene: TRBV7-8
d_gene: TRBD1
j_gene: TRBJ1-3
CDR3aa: CASSLDRGGNTIYF
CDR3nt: TGTGCCAGCAGCTTGGACAGGGGGGGAAACACCATATATTTT

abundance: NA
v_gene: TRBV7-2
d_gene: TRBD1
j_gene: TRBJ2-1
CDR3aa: CAGSKGRQGRYNEQFF
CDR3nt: TGTGCCGGCAGCAAGGGACGACAGGGGCGGTACAATGAGCAGTTCTTC

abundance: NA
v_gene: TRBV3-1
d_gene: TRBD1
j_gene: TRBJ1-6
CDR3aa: CASSQQGRGSPLHF
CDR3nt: TGTGCCAGCAGCCAACAGGGCAGGGGGTCACCCCTCCACTTT

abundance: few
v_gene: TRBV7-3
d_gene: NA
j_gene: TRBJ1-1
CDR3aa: CASSPGGMTEAFF
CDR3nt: TGTGCCAGCAGCCCTGGCGGGATGACTGAAGCTTTCTTT

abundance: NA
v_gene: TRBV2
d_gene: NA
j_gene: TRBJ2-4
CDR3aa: CASRLQGLGIQYF
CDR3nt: TGTGCCAGCCGACTACAGGGTCTGGGCATTCAGTACTTC

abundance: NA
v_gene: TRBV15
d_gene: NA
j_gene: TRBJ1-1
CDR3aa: CATRASGGTEAFF
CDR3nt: TGTGCCACGAGGGCCAGTGGCGGGACTGAAGCTTTCTTT

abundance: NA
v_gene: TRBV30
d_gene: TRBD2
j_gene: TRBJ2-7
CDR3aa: CARSVPGLAVYEQYF
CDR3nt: TGTGCCCGGAGTGTACCGGGACTAGCGGTCTACGAGCAGTACTTC

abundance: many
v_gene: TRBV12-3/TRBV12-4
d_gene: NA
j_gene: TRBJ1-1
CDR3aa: CASRSRGTEAFF
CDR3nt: TGTGCCAGCAGGTCCAGGGGCACTGAAGCTTTCTTT

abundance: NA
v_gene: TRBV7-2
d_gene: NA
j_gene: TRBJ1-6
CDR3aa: CASSLGGYSPHHF
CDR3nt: TGTGCCAGCAGCTTAGGGGGGTATTCACCCCACCACTTT

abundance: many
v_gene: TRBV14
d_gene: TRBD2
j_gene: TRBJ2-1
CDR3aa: CASSQVAGVGNEQFF
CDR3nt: TGTGCCAGCAGCCAAGTAGCGGGAGTTGGCAATGAGCAGTTCTTC

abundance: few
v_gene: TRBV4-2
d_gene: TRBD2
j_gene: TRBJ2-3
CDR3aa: CASSQVSTSGPDTQYF
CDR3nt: TGTGCCAGCAGCCAAGTGTCCACTAGCGGCCCAGATACGCAGTATTTT

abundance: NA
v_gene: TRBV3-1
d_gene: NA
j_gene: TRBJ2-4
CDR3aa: CASSQGAGAKNIQYF
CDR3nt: TGTGCCAGCAGCCAAGGGGCGGGCGCCAAAAACATTCAGTACTTC

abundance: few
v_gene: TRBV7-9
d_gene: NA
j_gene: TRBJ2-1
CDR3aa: CASSFLSGKNEQFF
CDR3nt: TGTGCCAGCAGCTTTTTGTCGGGAAAAAATGAGCAGTTCTTC

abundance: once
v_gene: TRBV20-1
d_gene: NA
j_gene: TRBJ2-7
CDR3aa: CSAARDWSYELYF
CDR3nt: TGCAGTGCTGCCCGGGACTGGTCCTACGAGCTGTACTTC

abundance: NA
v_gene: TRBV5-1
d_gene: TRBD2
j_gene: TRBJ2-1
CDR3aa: CASGAGTSGRADNEQFF
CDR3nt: TGTGCCAGCGGGGCTGGGACTAGCGGGAGGGCCGACAATGAGCAGTTCTTC

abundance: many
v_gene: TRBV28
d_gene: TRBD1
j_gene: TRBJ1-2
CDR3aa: CASIRTGGWRNYGYTF
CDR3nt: TGTGCCAGCATTCGGACAGGGGGGTGGCGAAACTATGGCTACACCTTC

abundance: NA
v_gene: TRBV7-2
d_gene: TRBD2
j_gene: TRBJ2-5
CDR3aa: CASSQPRTSGNAGLETRYF
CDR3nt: TGTGCCAGCAGCCAACCCCGGACTAGCGGGAACGCAGGTCTAGAGACCCGGTACTTC

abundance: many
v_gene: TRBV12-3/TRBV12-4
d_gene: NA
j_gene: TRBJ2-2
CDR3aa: CASRRTANTGELFF
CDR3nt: TGTGCCAGCAGGAGGACAGCGAACACCGGGGAGCTGTTTTTT